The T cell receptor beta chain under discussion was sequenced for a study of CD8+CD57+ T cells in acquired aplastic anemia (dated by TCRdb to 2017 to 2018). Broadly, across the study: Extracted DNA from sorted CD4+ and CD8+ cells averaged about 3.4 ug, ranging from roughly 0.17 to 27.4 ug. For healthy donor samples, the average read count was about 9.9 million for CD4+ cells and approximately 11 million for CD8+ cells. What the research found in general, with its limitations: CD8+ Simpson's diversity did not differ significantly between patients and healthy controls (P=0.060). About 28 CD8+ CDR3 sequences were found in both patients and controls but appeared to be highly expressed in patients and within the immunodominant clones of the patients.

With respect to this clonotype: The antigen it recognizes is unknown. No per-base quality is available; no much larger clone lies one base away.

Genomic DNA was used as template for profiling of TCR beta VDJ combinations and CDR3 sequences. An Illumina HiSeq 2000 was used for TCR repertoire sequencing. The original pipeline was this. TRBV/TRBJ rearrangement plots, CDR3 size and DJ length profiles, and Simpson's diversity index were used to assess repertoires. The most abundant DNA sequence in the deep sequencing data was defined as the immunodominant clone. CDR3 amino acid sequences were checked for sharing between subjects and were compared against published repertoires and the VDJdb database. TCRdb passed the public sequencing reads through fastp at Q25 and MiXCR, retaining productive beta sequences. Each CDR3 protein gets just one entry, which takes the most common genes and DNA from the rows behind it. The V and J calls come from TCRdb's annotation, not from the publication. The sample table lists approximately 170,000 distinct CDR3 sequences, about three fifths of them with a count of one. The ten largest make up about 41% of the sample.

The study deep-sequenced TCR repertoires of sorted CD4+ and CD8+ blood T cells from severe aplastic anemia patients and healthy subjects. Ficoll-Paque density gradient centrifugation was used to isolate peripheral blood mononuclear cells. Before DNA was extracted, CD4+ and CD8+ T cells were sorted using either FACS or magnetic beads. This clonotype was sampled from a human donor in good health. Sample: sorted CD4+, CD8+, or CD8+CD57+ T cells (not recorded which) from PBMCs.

The CDR3 region: CSVSGEWFYNEQFF. The sequence in DNA is TGCAGCGTATCGGGAGAGTGGTTTTACAATGAGCAGTTCTTC. Recombination joined TRBV29-1 with TRBJ2-1, with TRBD2 as a weak D call on 6 bases. From its cysteine to its phenylalanine, the CDR3 spans 14 amino acids. Of all the DNA, just the CDR3 is kept, 42 bases in frame from base 1. V sheds 6 bases and J sheds 4 bases, leaving 16 bases between their ends. CDR1 and CDR2 are read off the germline V gene as SQVTM and ANQGSEA.